The clone carrying this T cell receptor (beta chain) has only a few counts. The data are from a study of response to subunit inactivated influenza vaccine. This CDR3 has 16 amino acids. Between the trimmed V and J ends, which lost 5 bases and 2 bases, there was a span of 16 bases. TCRdb called the RT-PCR reads again in MiXCR, with one record for every CDR3 protein. The sample holds under 200,000 distinct CDR3 sequences, 10% to 15% seen once. These same data were also listed under a study on T cells expressing NK-cell markers. That source adds: Scientists made TCR beta cDNA using 5'RACE template switching with UMIs. Sequencing of TCR beta repertoires drew on sorted CD3+CD56+NKG2C+, CD3+CD56+NKG2C- and CD3+CD56-NKG2C+ T cells.

The sequencing here drew on CD8+ T cells sorted from PBMCs, taken about 13 days after vaccination. The genes are TRBV12-3 or TRBV12-4 and TRBJ2-1; D is ambiguous. This clonotype was obtained from a man between 45 and 60 years old who received an inactivated influenza vaccine. The CDR3 loop is CASSPTDGPTYNEQFF. Written as DNA, the CDR3 is TGTGCCAGCAGTCCGACGGACGGCCCAACCTACAATGAGCAGTTCTTC.